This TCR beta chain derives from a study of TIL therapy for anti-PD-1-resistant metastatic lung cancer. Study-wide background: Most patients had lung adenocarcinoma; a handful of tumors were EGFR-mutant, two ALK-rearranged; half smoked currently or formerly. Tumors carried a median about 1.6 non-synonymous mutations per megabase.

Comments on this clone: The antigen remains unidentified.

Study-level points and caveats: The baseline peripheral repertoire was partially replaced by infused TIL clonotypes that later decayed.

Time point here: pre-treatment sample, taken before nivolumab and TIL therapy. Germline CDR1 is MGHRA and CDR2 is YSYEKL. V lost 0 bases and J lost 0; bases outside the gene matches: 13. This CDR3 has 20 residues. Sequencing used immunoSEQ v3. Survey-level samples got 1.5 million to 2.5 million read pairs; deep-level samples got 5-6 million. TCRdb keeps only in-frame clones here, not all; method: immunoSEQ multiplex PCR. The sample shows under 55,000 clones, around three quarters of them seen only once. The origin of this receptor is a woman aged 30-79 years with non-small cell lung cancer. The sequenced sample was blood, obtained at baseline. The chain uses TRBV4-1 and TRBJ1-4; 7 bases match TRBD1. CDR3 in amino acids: CASSQDRRDRGLATNEKLFF. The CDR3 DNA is TGCGCCAGCAGCCAAGATAGAAGGGACAGAGGGTTGGCAACTAATGAAAAACTGTTTTTT.